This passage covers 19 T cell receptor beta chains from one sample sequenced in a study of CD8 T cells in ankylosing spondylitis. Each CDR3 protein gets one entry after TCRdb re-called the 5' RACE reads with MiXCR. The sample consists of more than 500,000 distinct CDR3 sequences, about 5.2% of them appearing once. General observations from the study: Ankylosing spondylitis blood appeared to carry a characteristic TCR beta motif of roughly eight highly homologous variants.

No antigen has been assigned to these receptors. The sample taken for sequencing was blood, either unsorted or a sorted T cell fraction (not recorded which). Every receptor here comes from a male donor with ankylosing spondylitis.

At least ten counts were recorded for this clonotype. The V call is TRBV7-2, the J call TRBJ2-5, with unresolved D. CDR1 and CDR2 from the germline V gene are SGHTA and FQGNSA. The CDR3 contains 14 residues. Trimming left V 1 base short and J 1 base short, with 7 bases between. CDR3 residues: CASSLVAIQETQYF. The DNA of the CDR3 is TGTGCCAGCAGCTTAGTGGCCATCCAAGAGACCCAGTACTTC. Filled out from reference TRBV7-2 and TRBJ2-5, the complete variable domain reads GAGVSQSPSNKVTEKGKDVELRCDPISGHTALYWYRQSLGQGLEFLIYFQGNSAPDKSGLPSDRFSAERTGGSVSTLTIQRTQQEDSAVYLCASSLVAIQETQYFGPGTRLLVL.

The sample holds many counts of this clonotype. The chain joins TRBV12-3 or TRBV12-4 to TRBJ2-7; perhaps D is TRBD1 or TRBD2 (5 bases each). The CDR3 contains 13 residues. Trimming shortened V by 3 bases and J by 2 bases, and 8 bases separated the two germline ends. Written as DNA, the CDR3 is TGTGCCAGCAGTTTCGGGGCGACCTACGAGCAGTACTTC. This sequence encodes CASSFGATYEQYF.

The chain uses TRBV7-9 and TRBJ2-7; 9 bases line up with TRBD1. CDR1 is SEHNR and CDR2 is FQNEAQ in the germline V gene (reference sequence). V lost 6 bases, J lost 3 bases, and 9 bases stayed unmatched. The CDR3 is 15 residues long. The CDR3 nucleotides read TGTGCCAGCAGTAGAGGGGGACAGGGTCTCTACGAGCAGTACTTC. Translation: CASSRGGQGLYEQYF. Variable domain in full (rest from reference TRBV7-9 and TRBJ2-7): DTGVSQNPRHKITKRGQNVTFRCDPISEHNRLYWYRQTLGQGPEFLTYFQNEAQLEKSRLLSDRFSAERPKGSFSTLEIQRTEQGDSAMYLCASSRGGQGLYEQYFGPGTRLTVT.

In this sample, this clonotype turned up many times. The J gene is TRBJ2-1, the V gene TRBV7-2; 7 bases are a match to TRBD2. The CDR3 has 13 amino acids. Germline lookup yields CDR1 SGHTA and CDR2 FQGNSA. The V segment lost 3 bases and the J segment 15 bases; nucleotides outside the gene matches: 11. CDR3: CASSFTEGGPWFF. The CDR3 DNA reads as TGTGCCAGCAGCTTTACGGAGGGAGGGCCCTGGTTCTTC.

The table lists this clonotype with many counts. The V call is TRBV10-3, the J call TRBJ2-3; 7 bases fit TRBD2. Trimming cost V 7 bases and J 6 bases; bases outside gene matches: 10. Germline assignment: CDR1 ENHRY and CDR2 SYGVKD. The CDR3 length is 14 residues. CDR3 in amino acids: CAITPTSAADTQYF. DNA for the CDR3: TGTGCCATCACCCCAACTAGCGCGGCGGATACGCAGTATTTT.

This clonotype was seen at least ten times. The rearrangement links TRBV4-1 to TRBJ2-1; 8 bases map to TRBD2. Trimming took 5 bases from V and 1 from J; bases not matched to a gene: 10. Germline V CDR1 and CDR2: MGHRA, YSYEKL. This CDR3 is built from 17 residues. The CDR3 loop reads CASSTGSSGRSYNEQFF. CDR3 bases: TGCGCCAGCAGCACTGGATCCAGCGGGAGATCCTACAATGAGCAGTTCTTC.

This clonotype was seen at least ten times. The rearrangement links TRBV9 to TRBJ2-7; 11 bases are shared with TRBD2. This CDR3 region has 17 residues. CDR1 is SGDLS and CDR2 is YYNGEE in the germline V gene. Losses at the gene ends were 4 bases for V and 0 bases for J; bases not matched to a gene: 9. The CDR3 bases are TGTGCCAGCAGCCCCCTCTGGACTAGCGGGTTCTCCTACGAGCAGTACTTC. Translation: CASSPLWTSGFSYEQYF.

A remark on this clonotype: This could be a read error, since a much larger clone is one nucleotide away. The CDR3 loop is CATSGQKWRRAQNEQFF. CDR3 nucleotides: TGTGCCACCAGTGGCCAAAAGTGGAGGAGGGCCCAGAATGAGCAGTTCTTC. The chain recombines TRBV24-1 with TRBJ2-1, with a weak D call TRBD2 (6 bases). The CDR3 loop spans 17 amino acids. V was clipped by 5 bases and J by 7 bases, with 23 bases between them. Germline values: CDR1 KGHDR, CDR2 SFDVKD.

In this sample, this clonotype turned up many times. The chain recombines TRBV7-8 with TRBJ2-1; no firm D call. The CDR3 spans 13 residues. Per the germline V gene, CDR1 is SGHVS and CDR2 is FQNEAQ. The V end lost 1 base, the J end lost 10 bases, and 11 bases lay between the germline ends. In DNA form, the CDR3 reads TGTGCCAGCAGCTTAGGTTCCTTGTTAGAGCAGTTCTTC. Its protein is CASSLGSLLEQFF. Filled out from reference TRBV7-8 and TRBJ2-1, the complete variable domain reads GAGVSQSPRYKVAKRGQDVALRCDPISGHVSLFWYQQALGQGPEFLTYFQNEAQLDKSGLPSDRFFAERPEGSVSTLKIQRTQQEDSAVYLCASSLGSLLEQFFGPGTRLTVL.

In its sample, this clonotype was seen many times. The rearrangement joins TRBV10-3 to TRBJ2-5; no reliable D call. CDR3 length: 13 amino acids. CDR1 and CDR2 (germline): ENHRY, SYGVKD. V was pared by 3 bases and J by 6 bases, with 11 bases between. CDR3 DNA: TGTGCCATCAGTGATTACGCTGGCCAGACCCAGTACTTC. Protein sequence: CAISDYAGQTQYF.

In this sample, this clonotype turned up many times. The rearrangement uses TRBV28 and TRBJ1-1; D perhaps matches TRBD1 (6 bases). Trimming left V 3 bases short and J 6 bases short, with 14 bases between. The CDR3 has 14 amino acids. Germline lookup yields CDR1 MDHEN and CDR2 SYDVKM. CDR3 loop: CASSFPQGFSEAFF. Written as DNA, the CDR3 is TGTGCCAGCAGTTTTCCCCAGGGGTTTTCTGAAGCTTTCTTT.

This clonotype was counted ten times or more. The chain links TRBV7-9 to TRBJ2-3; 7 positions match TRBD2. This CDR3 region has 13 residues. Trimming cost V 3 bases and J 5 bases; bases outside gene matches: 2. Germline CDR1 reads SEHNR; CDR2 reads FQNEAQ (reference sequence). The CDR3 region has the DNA TGTGCCAGCAGCTTCAGCGGGGAAGATACGCAGTATTTT. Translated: CASSFSGEDTQYF. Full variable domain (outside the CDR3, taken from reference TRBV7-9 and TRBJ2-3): DTGVSQNPRHKITKRGQNVTFRCDPISEHNRLYWYRQTLGQGPEFLTYFQNEAQLEKSRLLSDRFSAERPKGSFSTLEIQRTEQGDSAMYLCASSFSGEDTQYFGPGTRLTVL.

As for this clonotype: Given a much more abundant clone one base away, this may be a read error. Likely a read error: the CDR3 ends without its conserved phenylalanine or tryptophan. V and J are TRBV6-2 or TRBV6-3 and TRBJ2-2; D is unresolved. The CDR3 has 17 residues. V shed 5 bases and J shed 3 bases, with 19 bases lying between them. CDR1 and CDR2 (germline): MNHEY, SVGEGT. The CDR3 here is CASSVQTTPHYTGELFS. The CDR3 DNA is TGTGCCAGCAGTGTACAGACCACACCGCACTACACCGGGGAGCTGTTTTCT.

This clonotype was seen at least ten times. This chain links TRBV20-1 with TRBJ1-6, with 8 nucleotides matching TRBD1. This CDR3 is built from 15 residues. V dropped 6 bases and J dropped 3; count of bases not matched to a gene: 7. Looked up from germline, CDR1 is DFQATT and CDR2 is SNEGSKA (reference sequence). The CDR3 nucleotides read TGCAGTGCCGGGACAGGTCTTCGCTATAATTCACCCCTCCACTTT. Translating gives CSAGTGLRYNSPLHF.

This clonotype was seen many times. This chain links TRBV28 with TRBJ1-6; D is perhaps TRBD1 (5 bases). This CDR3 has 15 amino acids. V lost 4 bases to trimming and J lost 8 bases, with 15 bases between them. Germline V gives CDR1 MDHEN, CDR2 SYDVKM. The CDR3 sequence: CASSSRRVFDSPLHF. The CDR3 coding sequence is TGTGCCAGCAGTTCCCGCAGGGTGTTCGATTCACCCCTCCACTTT.

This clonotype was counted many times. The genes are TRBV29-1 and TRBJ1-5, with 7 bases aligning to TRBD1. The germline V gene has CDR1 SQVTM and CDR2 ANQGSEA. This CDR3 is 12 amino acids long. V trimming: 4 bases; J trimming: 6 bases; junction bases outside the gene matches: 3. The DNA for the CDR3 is TGCAGCGTTGGACAGGGTAGTCAGCCCCAGCATTTT. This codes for CSVGQGSQPQHF.

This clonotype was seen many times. The CDR3 nucleotides read TGTGCCACCCCGCCGGGACAGGGAAGGAGTGGCTACACCTTC. Amino acid sequence: CATPPGQGRSGYTF. The chain is built from TRBV27 and TRBJ1-2; 9 bases align to TRBD1. The trim removed 10 bases at V and 7 bases at J, leaving 13 bases unmatched. The CDR3 length is 14 residues. The germline CDR1 and CDR2 sequences are MNHEY and SMNVEV (reference sequence).

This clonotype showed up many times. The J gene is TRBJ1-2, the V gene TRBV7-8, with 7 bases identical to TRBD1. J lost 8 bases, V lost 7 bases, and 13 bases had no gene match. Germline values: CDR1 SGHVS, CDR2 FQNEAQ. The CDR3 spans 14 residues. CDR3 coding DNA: TGTGCCAGCAACAGCTTGGGACAGCAAGGAGGCTACACCTTC. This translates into CASNSLGQQGGYTF.

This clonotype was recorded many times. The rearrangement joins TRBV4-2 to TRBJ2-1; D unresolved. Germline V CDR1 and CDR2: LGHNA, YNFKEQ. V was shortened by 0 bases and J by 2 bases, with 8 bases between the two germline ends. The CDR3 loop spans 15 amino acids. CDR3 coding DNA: TGTGCCAGCAGCCAAGAGGCGGTGACCTACAATGAGCAGTTCTTC. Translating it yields CASSQEAVTYNEQFF.